This note documents a single T cell receptor beta chain sequence. It lacks a known antigen. No base-level quality is on record; no much larger clone is a single base apart. This entry belongs to a study of Ad26.COV2.S vaccination and SARS-CoV-2 variants (dated by TCRdb to the early 2020s). Notes on the research overall: The specificity and breadth of SARS-CoV-2-reactive T cell receptors after Ad26.COV2.S vaccination were assessed by TCRbeta repertoire sequencing. The TCR-sequenced set comprised about 32 samples: approximately 19 Ad26.COV2.S vaccine recipients, 5 placebo recipients and 8 SARS-CoV-2 convalescent individuals. Paper-wide results and their limitations: Spike-specific TCR breadth was higher in Ad26.COV2.S recipients than in placebo recipients (P = 0.0014). After vaccination, substantial breadth of spike-specific CD8+ and CD4+ T cell responses was reported. The authors noted that the TCR breadth and depth analyses may have underestimated total T cell responses. Vaccine and placebo recipients had similar non-spike TCR breadth, a finding consistent with the vaccine containing only spike.

The immunoSEQ Assay was used to sequence TCRbeta CDR3 regions. After extraction, genomic DNA underwent amplification by bias-controlled multiplex PCR, followed by high-throughput sequencing. In the source study's methods: Collapsing and filtering of sequences were performed to quantify the absolute abundance of each unique TCRbeta CDR3 region. T cell fraction was estimated by normalizing TCRbeta template counts to usable DNA, which was measured by amplifying reference genes present in all nucleated cells. Repertoire TCRs were annotated as SARS-CoV-2-specific by exact matching of V gene, CDR3 amino acid sequence and J gene to a known reactive TCR set. The reference SARS-CoV-2 TCR set was obtained from MIRA and was filtered for enrichment in COVID-19-positive ImmuneCODE repertoires, whereby public or cross-reactive TCRs were removed. Based on the MIRA antigens, annotated TCRs were further analysed at the level of specific ORF or position within ORF. Breadth was defined as annotated unique rearrangements over total unique productive rearrangements; depth was the summed frequency of those rearrangements. Two-sided Wilcoxon rank-sum tests were applied when comparing TCR breadth between groups. The source is immuneACCESS, and TCRdb retained only in-frame sequences with V and J called. Part of the clones is not carried over; for the studies checked, unresolved V genes explain less than half of this, and the remainder is unexplained. The D gene and trimming were derived from the DNA, and the V and J assignments and clone size from that table. The sample profile shows around 100,000 clones; approximately 82% of them were found once. The ten largest make up approximately 15% of the sample.

V is cut by 4 bases and J by 5 bases, and the space between the germline ends is 19 bases. The CDR3, from cysteine to phenylalanine, totals 15 residues. Only the CDR3 part of the read is kept: 45 bases, read in frame from the first base. Via the germline V gene, CDR1 is SGHRS and CDR2 YFSETQ. The meaning of the sample's time point label: individuals recovered from natural SARS-CoV-2 infection. This receptor was obtained from a human donor who had recovered from COVID-19. Sequenced material: peripheral blood, taken after recovery from COVID-19. The sequence links TRBV5-1 to TRBJ2-7; the D segment could be TRBD1, given 6 matching bases. The CDR3 protein sequence reads: CASSQYDRSLHEQYF. The nucleotide sequence is TGCGCCAGCAGCCAATATGACAGGTCTCTCCACGAGCAGTACTTC. With the rest looked up from the reference TRBV5-1 and TRBJ2-7 genes rather than sequenced, the full variable domain is KAGVTQTPRYLIKTRGQQVTLSCSPISGHRSVSWYQQTPGQGLQFLFEYFSETQRNKGNFPGRFSGRQFSNSRSEMNVSTLELGDSALYLCASSQYDRSLHEQYFGPGTRLTVT.